The rows below give T cell receptor beta chains drawn from one sample of a study of T cell clonotyping in hematopoietic cell transplantation. The method was immunoSEQ multiplex PCR; TCRdb's version includes in-frame clones alone and lacks a portion of them. The repertoire has approximately 3,100 clones, about 91% of them found once; the top ten carry less than 9.5%. The specimen was PBMCs, collected at the time of graft-versus-host disease after allogeneic stem cell transplant. The receptors come from a male patient aged 60-69 years who had an allogeneic stem cell transplant from a related donor, so the T cells may come from the graft donor. Some clones in this sample may be carry-over from other donors' samples. CDR3s include the opening cysteine and the closing phenylalanine or tryptophan. The D gene is left open where the match is weak.

cdr3_length: 13; j_call: TRBJ1-2; v_call: TRBV4-3; d_call: TRBD1; cdr3_nt: TGCGCCAGCAGCCAAACAGGGGGCAGTGGCTACACCTTC; cdr3_aa: CASSQTGGSGYTF
cdr3_length: 13; j_call: TRBJ1-2; v_call: TRBV6-5; d_call: .; cdr3_nt: TGTGCCAGCAAGGGGGGGAGGAGCTATGGCTACACCTTC; cdr3_aa: CASKGGRSYGYTF
cdr3_length: 16; j_call: TRBJ2-7; v_call: TRBV4-2; d_call: TRBD1; cdr3_nt: TGTGCCAGCAGCCAAGATTCCGGACAGGGGGCTTACGAGCAGTACTTC; cdr3_aa: CASSQDSGQGAYEQYF
cdr3_length: 14; j_call: TRBJ1-5; v_call: TRBV28; d_call: .; cdr3_nt: TGTGCCAGCAGACCCGCGGGGATCAATCAGCCCCAGCATTTT; cdr3_aa: CASRPAGINQPQHF
cdr3_length: 17; j_call: TRBJ1-2; v_call: TRBV5-1; d_call: .; cdr3_nt: TGCGCCAGCAGCTTGGTGTCATTGGGGAGCGGGAACTATGGCTACACCTTC; cdr3_aa: CASSLVSLGSGNYGYTF
cdr3_length: 12; j_call: TRBJ2-7; v_call: TRBV6-1; d_call: .; cdr3_nt: TGTGCCAGCAGTGACAGCTCCTACGAGCAGTACTTC; cdr3_aa: CASSDSSYEQYF
cdr3_length: 14; j_call: TRBJ2-3; v_call: TRBV9; d_call: .; cdr3_nt: TGTGCCAGCAGCGTGGCGGTTCTGAGGGATACGCAGTATTTT; cdr3_aa: CASSVAVLRDTQYF
cdr3_length: 13; j_call: TRBJ1-2; v_call: TRBV28; d_call: TRBD1; cdr3_nt: TGTGCCAGCAGGAGGGGGACAGCCTATGGCTACACCTTC; cdr3_aa: CASRRGTAYGYTF
cdr3_length: 9; j_call: TRBJ2-1; v_call: TRBV29-1; d_call: .; cdr3_nt: TGCAGCGTTGGACCGGAGCAGTTCTTC; cdr3_aa: CSVGPEQFF
cdr3_length: 13; j_call: TRBJ2-7; v_call: TRBV30; d_call: .; cdr3_nt: TGTGCCTGGAGTGTGGGCAGGGCCTACGAGCAGTACTTC; cdr3_aa: CAWSVGRAYEQYF
cdr3_length: 14; j_call: TRBJ2-1; v_call: TRBV7-3; d_call: .; cdr3_nt: TGTGCCAGCAGCCCCGCGGGAAAGTACAATGAGCAGTTCTTC; cdr3_aa: CASSPAGKYNEQFF
cdr3_length: 13; j_call: TRBJ1-2; v_call: TRBV7-3; d_call: TRBD1; cdr3_nt: TGTGCCAGCAGCCGGGACAGGAACTATGGCTACACCTTC; cdr3_aa: CASSRDRNYGYTF